This is a list of T cell receptor beta chains from one sample in a study of Ad26.COV2.S vaccination and SARS-CoV-2 variants. Libraries were prepared by immunoSEQ multiplex PCR; TCRdb keeps only in-frame clonotypes and omits some of them. The profile shows 410,000 or so clones, approximately 90% of them singletons. Sequenced here: peripheral blood, sampled in a trial of Ad26.COV2.S vaccine versus placebo. The receptors derive from a person between 18 and 59 years old who received the Ad26.COV2.S COVID-19 vaccine or a placebo. Each CDR3 is given with its conserved first and last residue. Each record gives: J gene, V gene, D gene, clone size, CDR3 protein, CDR3 DNA. D genes are given only for firm matches. Clone size is shown for a subset of rows, as once, few, many or a class of expanded clone.

>TRBJ2-7|TRBV20-1|.|.
CSVRTGYEQYF
TGCAGTGTCAGGACTGGTTACGAGCAGTACTTC
>TRBJ1-1|TRBV15|TRBD1|.
CATSRTGQDTEAFF
TGTGCCACCAGCAGAACGGGACAGGACACTGAAGCTTTCTTT
>TRBJ2-7|TRBV5-5|.|.
CASSLVPEAYEQYF
TGTGCCAGCAGCTTGGTACCGGAGGCCTACGAGCAGTACTTC
>TRBJ1-1|TRBV18|.|.
CASSPDRQGGGAFF
TGTGCCAGCTCACCAGATCGGCAGGGAGGGGGAGCTTTCTTT
>TRBJ1-2|TRBV12-3/TRBV12-4|.|.
CASSLWSFGYTF
TGTGCCAGCAGTTTATGGTCTTTTGGCTACACCTTC
>TRBJ2-1|TRBV7-2|TRBD2|.
CASSLVGSGRGNNEQFF
TGTGCCAGCAGCTTAGTGGGTAGCGGGAGGGGGAACAATGAGCAGTTCTTC
>TRBJ1-2|TRBV24-1|TRBD1|.
CATSDSNLGQGARYTF
TGTGCCACCAGTGATTCGAACCTGGGACAGGGGGCACGCTACACCTTC
>TRBJ2-7|TRBV12-3/TRBV12-4|.|few
CASSKRQEQYF
TGTGCCAGCAGTAAACGACAAGAGCAGTACTTC
>TRBJ1-3|TRBV30|.|.
CAWEGAAGNTIYF
TGTGCCTGGGAAGGCGCGGCTGGAAACACCATATATTTT
>TRBJ2-7|TRBV7-2|.|.
CASSSSWLYEQYF
TGTGCCAGCAGCTCATCTTGGCTCTACGAGCAGTACTTC
>TRBJ1-3|TRBV3-1/TRBV3-2|.|.
CASTSASSGNTIYF
TGTGCCAGCACCTCCGCTAGCTCTGGAAACACCATATATTTT
>TRBJ1-1|TRBV7-2|TRBD1|.
CASSLGGTVNTEAFF
TGTGCCAGCAGCTTAGGAGGGACAGTGAACACTGAAGCTTTCTTT
>TRBJ2-1|TRBV5-8|.|.
CASRPLASNEQFF
TGTGCCAGCAGACCCCTTGCTTCCAATGAGCAGTTCTTC
>TRBJ1-3|TRBV7-6|TRBD1|.
CASSPRTGEGNTIYF
TGTGCCAGCAGCCCACGGACAGGGGAGGGAAACACCATATATTTT
>TRBJ2-5|TRBV7-9|TRBD1|.
CASSLSGQGTQETQYF
TGTGCCAGCAGCTTATCGGGACAGGGGACCCAAGAGACCCAGTACTTC
>TRBJ2-3|TRBV2|TRBD1|.
CASSSGTENTQYF
TGTGCCAGCAGTTCCGGGACAGAGAATACGCAGTATTTT
>TRBJ1-4|TRBV20-1|.|.
CSASSGAGEKLFF
TGCAGTGCTAGTTCGGGGGCGGGTGAAAAACTGTTTTTT
>TRBJ2-2|TRBV5-1|.|.
CASSWGQNTGELFF
TGCGCCAGCAGTTGGGGACAGAACACCGGGGAGCTGTTTTTT
>TRBJ2-7|TRBV19|.|.
CASSLGTHYEQYF
TGTGCCAGTAGTCTCGGGACACACTACGAGCAGTACTTC
>TRBJ1-2|TRBV7-9|.|.
CASTVMTGGYTF
TGTGCCAGCACCGTCATGACGGGGGGCTACACCTTC
>TRBJ2-7|TRBV11-3|TRBD1|.
CASSDTRDSYEQYF
TGTGCCAGCAGCGATACTCGGGACAGCTACGAGCAGTACTTC
>TRBJ2-1|TRBV7-6|TRBD2|.
CASSSGTSGSGEQFF
TGTGCCAGCAGCTCCGGGACTAGCGGGAGCGGGGAGCAGTTCTTC
>TRBJ2-7|TRBV11-2|TRBD1|.
CASSLTGLFGYEQYF
TGTGCCAGCAGCTTGACAGGGCTCTTTGGTTACGAGCAGTACTTC
>TRBJ2-5|TRBV29-1|.|.
CSGAQETQYF
TGCAGCGGCGCCCAAGAGACCCAGTACTTC
>TRBJ1-3|TRBV27|.|few
CASSFRGGNTIYF
TGTGCCAGCAGTTTTAGGGGCGGAAACACCATATATTTT
>TRBJ2-1|TRBV19|TRBD2|.
CASSILLAGALYNEQFF
TGTGCCAGTAGTATCCTACTAGCGGGGGCCCTCTACAATGAGCAGTTCTTC
>TRBJ2-7|TRBV2|TRBD2|once
CASSERDWRIREGEQYF
TGTGCCAGCTCCGAGCGGGACTGGCGAATACGAGAGGGCGAGCAGTACTTC
>TRBJ2-1|TRBV7-9|TRBD2|.
CASSLTSDTYNEQFF
TGTGCCAGCAGCTTAACTAGCGACACCTACAATGAGCAGTTCTTC
>TRBJ2-4|TRBV27|TRBD1|.
CASTLLGQGMLHF
TGTGCCAGCACCTTACTGGGACAGGGGATGTTGCACTTC
>TRBJ2-7|TRBV7-9|TRBD2|.
CASSRGAGPRDEQYF
TGTGCCAGCAGCCGGGGAGCGGGACCCAGAGACGAGCAGTACTTC
>TRBJ2-2|TRBV24-1|TRBD1|.
CATSDSSSWTGGTGELFF
TGTGCCACCAGTGATTCGTCTTCGTGGACAGGGGGGACCGGGGAGCTGTTTTTT
>TRBJ2-3|TRBV19|.|.
CASSSTVGFLADTQYF
.
>TRBJ2-6|TRBV5-6|.|.
CASSPIPRSGANVLTF
TGTGCCAGCAGCCCCATTCCCCGCTCTGGGGCCAACGTCCTGACTTTC
>TRBJ2-3|TRBV3-1/TRBV3-2|TRBD2|.
CASSQDNREGRSSTDTQYF
TGTGCCAGCAGCCAAGATAACCGGGAGGGCAGGTCTAGCACAGATACGCAGTATTTT
>TRBJ1-1|TRBV5-1|TRBD1|.
CASSLYGGRGRVLNTEAFF
TGCGCCAGCAGCCTTTACGGGGGCAGGGGGCGCGTCTTAAACACTGAAGCTTTCTTT
>TRBJ2-7|TRBV10-3|TRBD1|once
CATAGTGTREQYF
TGTGCCACCGCCGGGACAGGGACGCGGGAGCAGTACTTC
>TRBJ2-5|TRBV24-1|.|.
CATSDFEETQYF
TGTGCCACCAGTGATTTTGAAGAGACCCAGTACTTC
>TRBJ2-3|TRBV12-3/TRBV12-4|.|.
CASSFSTDTQYF
TGTGCCAGCAGTTTTAGTACAGATACGCAGTATTTT
>TRBJ1-5|TRBV5-5|TRBD1|.
CASSDRGLGNNQPQHF
TGTGCCAGCAGCGACAGGGGGTTGGGTAACAATCAGCCCCAGCATTTT
>TRBJ2-7|TRBV28|TRBD2|.
CASSLILAGGFYEQYF
TGTGCCAGCAGTCTCATCCTAGCGGGAGGGTTCTACGAGCAGTACTTC
>TRBJ1-6|TRBV25-1|.|.
CASSLNSDSPLHF
TGTGCCAGCAGTTTGAACTCGGATTCACCCCTCCACTTT
>TRBJ2-1|TRBV6-2/TRBV6-3|.|once
CASSTMGWDNEQFF
TGTGCCAGCAGTACAATGGGGTGGGACAATGAGCAGTTCTTC
>TRBJ1-1|TRBV11-2|.|.
CASSLQNSNTEAFF
TGTGCCAGCAGCCTACAGAATTCGAACACTGAAGCTTTCTTT
>TRBJ1-2|TRBV5-5|.|.
CASSLDRNYGYTF
TGTGCCAGCAGCTTGGACAGAAACTATGGCTACACCTTC
>TRBJ1-2|TRBV4-1|TRBD1|once
CASSLDRGNYGYTF
TGCGCCAGCAGCCTTGACAGGGGAAACTATGGCTACACCTTC
>TRBJ1-1|TRBV5-1|.|.
CASSLFEGIGTEAFF
TGCGCCAGCAGCTTGTTTGAAGGAATCGGCACTGAAGCTTTCTTT
>TRBJ2-3|TRBV4-2|.|.
CASSQDPRDYAFTDTQYF
TGTGCCAGCAGCCAAGATCCCCGAGACTACGCATTCACAGATACGCAGTATTTT
>TRBJ2-7|TRBV3-1/TRBV3-2|.|.
CASSQELVGSREQYF
TGTGCCAGCAGCCAAGAGCTAGTAGGCTCGCGGGAGCAGTACTTC
>TRBJ2-1|TRBV27|.|.
CASGSGAYNEQFF
TGTGCCAGTGGGTCGGGAGCTTACAATGAGCAGTTCTTC
>TRBJ2-3|TRBV7-2|TRBD2|once
CASRRTSGPSTDTQYF
TGTGCCAGCAGGCGGACTAGCGGGCCTAGCACAGATACGCAGTATTTT